These 9 T cell receptor beta chains were sequenced from one sample in a study of T cell repertoires in cytomegalovirus infection. MiXCR, run by TCRdb on the reads, gives a single entry per CDR3 protein. The table includes 680,000 or so distinct CDR3 sequences, approximately 34% detected once. The sequenced material came from PBMCs. The source is a human donor in good health (CMV status not recorded). Some clones in this sample may be carry-over from other donors' samples.

The genes are TRBV4-1 and TRBJ2-1; TRBD1 agrees at 9 bases. Germline assignment: CDR1 MGHRA and CDR2 YSYEKL. This CDR3 spans 14 amino acids. With 1 base clipped from V and 8 bases from J, the junction kept 3 bases outside the gene matches. CDR3: CASSQGDRADEQFF. The CDR3 DNA reads TGCGCCAGCAGCCAAGGGGACAGGGCAGATGAGCAGTTCTTC.

The rearrangement links TRBV6-1 to TRBJ1-1; D possibly corresponds to TRBD1 (5 bases). Germline lookup yields CDR1 MNHNS and CDR2 SASEGT. V was shortened by 2 bases and J by 2 bases, with 12 bases between the two germline ends. The CDR3 spans 15 residues. The CDR3 sequence is CASSELGHSNTEAFF. The CDR3 DNA follows: TGTGCCAGCAGTGAACTAGGACACAGCAACACTGAAGCTTTCTTT.

This chain uses TRBV7-4 with TRBJ2-7, with D perhaps matching TRBD1 (6 bases). This CDR3 contains 16 residues. V lost 1 base and J lost 12, with 25 bases in between. From germline, CDR1 is SGHVT and CDR2 SQSDAQ. CDR3 nucleotide sequence: TGTGCCAGCAGCTTAGACCATCAGGGGAATTCTTCCGATACGTACTTC. This translates into CASSLDHQGNSSDTYF.

Details on this clonotype: This may come from a read error, since a much larger clone is one base off. As the CDR3 is not closed by the conserved phenylalanine or tryptophan, this likely results from a read error. V gene TRBV7-2 combines with J gene TRBJ1-1; TRBD1 agrees at 7 bases. Trimming took 7 bases from V and 1 from J; bases not matched to a gene: 6. The CDR3 sequence is 14 residues long. CDR1 is SGHTA and CDR2 is FQGNSA in the germline V gene. The DNA of the CDR3 is TGTGCCAGCAAACAGGGGAGAGGGAACACTGAAGCTTTCTGT. This gives the protein CASKQGRGNTEAFC.

On this clonotype itself: At one boundary the junction diverges from the germline segment, which might be a read error. This rearrangement joins TRBV11-1 to TRBJ2-3; tentatively, D is TRBD1 (6 bases). The CDR3 covers 14 residues. Per germline, CDR1 SGHAT and CDR2 FQDESV (reference sequence). The CDR3 reads CASSFRTVTDTQYF. In DNA form, the CDR3 reads TGTGCAAGCAGCTTCCGGACAGTCACAGATACGCAGTATTTT.

This clonotype has at least ten counts. V usage is TRBV27 and J usage is TRBJ1-4, with D maybe TRBD1 (5 bases). The germline V gene has CDR1 MNHEY and CDR2 SMNVEV (reference sequence). V shed 2 bases and J shed 4 bases, with 11 bases lying between them. The CDR3 totals 15 residues. The CDR3 DNA reads TGTGCCAGCAGTTTAACGTCGGGGGGTAATGAAAAACTGTTTTTT. This translates into CASSLTSGGNEKLFF.

The chain recombines TRBV20-1 with TRBJ1-3; D is undetermined. Trimming stripped 4 bases from V and 0 bases from J, with 10 bases between. The CDR3 totals 14 residues. Germline lookup yields CDR1 DFQATT and CDR2 SNEGSKA (reference sequence). CDR3 sequence (DNA): TGCAGTGCTAACCCGATTAGCTCTGGAAACACCATATATTTT. The encoded protein is CSANPISSGNTIYF.

V is TRBV6-5 and J is TRBJ2-7; 9 nucleotides match TRBD2. CDR3 length: 16 amino acids. Looked up from germline, CDR1 is MNHEY and CDR2 is SVGAGI. Unmatched junction bases numbered 13, after V lost 10 bases and J lost 0 bases. The CDR3 loop reads CATLPTSGRSSYEQYF. CDR3 DNA sequence: TGTGCCACCCTCCCCACCAGCGGGAGGAGCTCCTACGAGCAGTACTTC.

This clonotype has a handful of counts. The CDR3 protein is CASRIGVNTEAFF. CDR3 DNA sequence: TGCGCCAGCAGGATCGGAGTGAACACTGAAGCTTTCTTT. The chain links TRBV10-2 to TRBJ1-1; D unclear. Trimming pared 6 bases from V and 0 bases from J, leaving 8 bases between. This CDR3 is 13 amino acids long. The V gene's germline CDR1 is WSHSY and CDR2 SAAADI.